The 19 T cell receptor beta chains given below trace back to one sample, sequenced in a study of T cells in narcolepsy. Sequencing was performed with immunoSEQ multiplex PCR; in TCRdb, only in-frame clones are kept and a portion is missing. This sample carries about 34,000 clones, roughly 80% of them seen once, and the ten largest clones take 2.5%. The sequenced sample was CD45RA- memory CD4+ T cells from PBMCs. All receptors derive from a human donor with narcolepsy.

The chain is built from TRBV7-9 and TRBJ2-7; D may be TRBD1 (6 bases). The germline gives CDR1 SEHNR, CDR2 FQNEAQ (reference sequence). The CDR3 has 12 amino acids. The ends were cut back, 10 bases at V and 5 bases at J, with 15 bases in the middle. In nucleotides, the CDR3 is TGTGCCACCTTAGCACAGGGTGACGAGCAGTACTTC. This codes for CATLAQGDEQYF. Combining the CDR3 with reference TRBV7-9 and TRBJ2-7 gives the whole variable domain DTGVSQNPRHKITKRGQNVTFRCDPISEHNRLYWYRQTLGQGPEFLTYFQNEAQLEKSRLLSDRFSAERPKGSFSTLEIQRTEQGDSAMYLCATLAQGDEQYFGPGTRLTVT.

The rearrangement links TRBV6-6 to TRBJ2-7, with D maybe TRBD1 (6 bases). This CDR3 contains 12 residues. CDR1 is MNHNY and CDR2 is SVGAGI in the germline V gene (reference sequence). Trimming pared 5 bases from V and 4 bases from J, leaving 9 bases between. This CDR3 is CASSHDRYEQYF. DNA of the CDR3: TGTGCCAGCAGTCATGACAGGTACGAGCAGTACTTC.

This clone was seen once. Other DNA variants within this sample encode the same CDR3. In DNA form, the CDR3 reads TGTGCCAGCAGCCGATGGGGGGGGACTGAAGCTTTCTTT. Protein product: CASSRWGGTEAFF. The chain joins TRBV28 to TRBJ1-1, with D possibly TRBD1 on 5 matching bases. From germline, CDR1 is MDHEN and CDR2 SYDVKM. V gave up 6 bases and J gave up 5 bases, with 13 bases separating them. This CDR3 has 13 residues.

This clone was picked up one time. The chain links TRBV19 to TRBJ2-1, with D possibly being TRBD1 or TRBD2 (6 bases each). From germline, CDR1 is LNHDA and CDR2 SQIVND (reference sequence). The CDR3 runs to 13 residues. With 5 bases removed from V and 7 bases from J, the gap between germline ends came to 12 bases. CDR3 loop: CASSGGRINEQFF. For the CDR3, the DNA is TGTGCCAGTAGTGGGGGGCGCATTAATGAGCAGTTCTTC.

This clone was seen a single time. The rearrangement joins TRBV28 to TRBJ2-7; tentative D call: TRBD1 (5 bases). V was pared by 8 bases and J by 6 bases, with 17 bases between. The germline gives CDR1 MDHEN, CDR2 SYDVKM. The CDR3 is 13 amino acids. The CDR3 DNA reads as TGTGCCAGCCAGGGTTCCGCAGGGTCCGAGCAGTACTTC. Its protein product is CASQGSAGSEQYF.

This chain links TRBV7-6 with TRBJ2-1; TRBD1 aligns across 10 bases. Germline V gene sequence: CDR1 SGHVS, CDR2 FNYEAQ. The CDR3 runs 16 residues. Trimming removed 1 base from V and 8 bases from J; junction bases left unmatched: 8. CDR3 region: CASSLGGWTGGHEQFF. The CDR3 DNA follows: TGTGCCAGCAGCTTAGGGGGCTGGACAGGGGGGCATGAGCAGTTCTTC.

The chain links TRBV10-2 to TRBJ2-3, with a possible D match to TRBD2 (5 bases). Germline CDR1 reads WSHSY; CDR2 reads SAAADI. CDR3 length: 15 amino acids. V was cut by 4 bases and J by 4 bases, with 15 bases left in between. The CDR3 sequence is CASSGFGDLADTQYF. CDR3 nucleotides: TGCGCCAGCAGTGGCTTCGGGGATTTGGCAGATACGCAGTATTTT.

This chain connects TRBV11-2 to TRBJ1-1; weak D call: TRBD1 (6 bases). V lost 2 bases and J lost 0, with 10 bases in between. The CDR3 totals 15 residues. Looked up from germline, CDR1 is SGHAT and CDR2 is FQNNGV. The CDR3 nucleotides are TGTGCCAGCAGCTTAACAGGGACGGTGAACACTGAAGCTTTCTTT. Translation: CASSLTGTVNTEAFF.

The V gene is TRBV28, the J gene TRBJ2-3; tentative D call: TRBD1 (6 bases). Per the germline V gene, CDR1 is MDHEN and CDR2 is SYDVKM. This CDR3 contains 16 residues. Trimming removed 5 bases at V and 0 bases at J, with 15 bases between. The CDR3 sequence is CASSDAGALSTDTQYF. DNA of the CDR3: TGTGCCAGCAGTGACGCAGGGGCCCTTAGCACAGATACGCAGTATTTT.

The CDR3 nucleotides are TGTGCCAGCAGTGATGAGTACAGCCCGCTTGGCTACACCTTC. Translation gives CASSDEYSPLGYTF. This chain joins TRBV2 and TRBJ1-2; no definite D call. CDR1 SNHLY and CDR2 FYNNEI come from the germline V gene. Deletions cut 3 bases from V and 7 bases from J, with 15 bases between. This CDR3 has 14 amino acids.

The rearrangement links TRBV15 to TRBJ2-1; 12 bases fit TRBD1. With V trimmed by 0 bases and J by 6 bases, 9 bases remained unmatched. Germline values: CDR1 LNHNV, CDR2 YYDKDF (reference sequence). The CDR3 is 18 amino acids. The CDR3 reads CATSRDLVGQGAGNEQFF. CDR3 DNA: TGTGCCACCAGCAGAGATCTGGTGGGACAGGGGGCGGGCAATGAGCAGTTCTTC.

The rearrangement joins TRBV7-2 to TRBJ2-2, with no clear D. CDR1 and CDR2 from the germline V gene are SGHTA and FQGNSA. The CDR3 extends over 14 amino acids. Trimming left V 3 bases short and J 6 bases short, with 11 bases between. The chain's CDR3 is CASSLTSRAGELFF. The CDR3 region has the DNA TGTGCCAGCAGCTTGACCTCTAGGGCCGGGGAGCTGTTTTTT.

The chain combines TRBV28 with TRBJ2-7, with 7 bases matching TRBD1. Germline assignment: CDR1 MDHEN and CDR2 SYDVKM. The trim removed 5 bases at V and 3 bases at J, leaving 10 bases unmatched. The CDR3 loop spans 15 amino acids. The CDR3 nucleotides are TGTGCCAGCAGTATAACAGGGGCCTACCACTACGAGCAGTACTTC. Its translation: CASSITGAYHYEQYF.

CDR3 in DNA: TGTGCCAGTAGTATGGACAGGGACCCGTTCTTC. Translated: CASSMDRDPFF. The chain joins TRBV19 to TRBJ2-1, with 8 bases aligning to TRBD1. J gave up 15 bases and V 3 bases, and 4 bases lay outside the gene matches. Germline assignment: CDR1 LNHDA and CDR2 SQIVND (reference sequence). The CDR3 consists of 11 residues.

The chain recombines TRBV19 with TRBJ2-3, with D hard to call. V was cut by 3 bases and J by 8 bases, with 6 bases left in between. The CDR3 contains 11 residues. Germline values: CDR1 LNHDA, CDR2 SQIVND (reference sequence). CDR3: CASSMGGTQYF. The CDR3 DNA reads TGTGCCAGTAGTATGGGCGGTACGCAGTATTTT.

The V gene is TRBV18, the J gene TRBJ1-2; D gene unclear. The CDR3 contains 13 residues. CDR1 KGHSH and CDR2 LQKENI come from the germline V gene. V lost 3 bases and J lost 3, with 8 bases in between. The CDR3 sequence: CASSPREDYGYTF. The CDR3 nucleotides are TGTGCCAGCTCACCCCGGGAGGACTATGGCTACACCTTC.

The rearrangement links TRBV28 to TRBJ2-6; no definite D call. The CDR3 spans 15 residues. Trimming pared 5 bases from V and 4 bases from J, leaving 12 bases between. CDR1 and CDR2 from the germline V gene are MDHEN and SYDVKM. The CDR3 is CASSDPSLGANVLTF. The CDR3 nucleotides read TGTGCCAGCAGTGACCCGTCCTTGGGGGCCAACGTCCTGACTTTC.

The V gene is TRBV5-1, the J gene TRBJ1-1; 7 bases agree with TRBD1. J was trimmed by 3 bases and V by 0 bases; bases with no gene match: 11. Germline CDR1 and CDR2: SGHRS and YFSETQ. The CDR3 contains 17 residues. Here the CDR3 reads CASSLVPWTGGDTEAFF. In nucleotides, the CDR3 is TGCGCCAGCAGCTTGGTCCCTTGGACAGGCGGAGACACTGAAGCTTTCTTT. The full variable domain, in which reference TRBV5-1 and TRBJ1-1 provide the parts outside the CDR3, is KAGVTQTPRYLIKTRGQQVTLSCSPISGHRSVSWYQQTPGQGLQFLFEYFSETQRNKGNFPGRFSGRQFSNSRSEMNVSTLELGDSALYLCASSLVPWTGGDTEAFFGQGTRLTVV.

The gene calls are TRBV6-5 and TRBJ1-2, with TRBD1 identical over 7 bases. This CDR3 comprises 15 residues. The V segment lost 6 bases and the J segment 7 bases; nucleotides outside the gene matches: 14. Per germline, CDR1 MNHEY and CDR2 SVGAGI. CDR3 amino acids: CASRSRGGALSGYTF. For the CDR3, the DNA is TGTGCCAGCAGGTCCAGAGGGGGCGCGCTTAGTGGCTACACCTTC.